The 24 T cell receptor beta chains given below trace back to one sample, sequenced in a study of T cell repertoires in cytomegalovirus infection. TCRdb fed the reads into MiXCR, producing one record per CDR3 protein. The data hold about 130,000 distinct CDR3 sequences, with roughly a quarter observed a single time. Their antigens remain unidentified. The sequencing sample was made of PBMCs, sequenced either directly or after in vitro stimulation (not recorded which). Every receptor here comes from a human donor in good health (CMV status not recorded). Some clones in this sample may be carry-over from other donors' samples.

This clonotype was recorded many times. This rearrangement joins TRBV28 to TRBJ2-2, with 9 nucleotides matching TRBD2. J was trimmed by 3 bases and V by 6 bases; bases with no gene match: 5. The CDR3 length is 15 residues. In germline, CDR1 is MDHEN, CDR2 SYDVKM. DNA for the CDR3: TGTGCCAGCAGCCGTAGCGGGAGAGACACCGGGGAGCTGTTTTTT. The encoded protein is CASSRSGRDTGELFF. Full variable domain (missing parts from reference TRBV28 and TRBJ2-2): DVKVTQSSRYLVKRTGEKVFLECVQDMDHENMFWYRQDPGLGLRLIYFSYDVKMKEKGDIPEGYSVSREKKERFSLILESASTNQTSMYLCASSRSGRDTGELFFGEGSRLTVL.

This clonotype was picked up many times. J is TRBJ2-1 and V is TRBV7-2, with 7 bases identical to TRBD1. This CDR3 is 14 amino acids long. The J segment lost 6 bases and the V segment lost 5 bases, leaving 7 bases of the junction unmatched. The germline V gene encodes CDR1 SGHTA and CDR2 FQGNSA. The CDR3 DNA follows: TGTGCCAGCAGCCCACAGGGGCCAGGCAATGAGCAGTTCTTC. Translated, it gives CASSPQGPGNEQFF.

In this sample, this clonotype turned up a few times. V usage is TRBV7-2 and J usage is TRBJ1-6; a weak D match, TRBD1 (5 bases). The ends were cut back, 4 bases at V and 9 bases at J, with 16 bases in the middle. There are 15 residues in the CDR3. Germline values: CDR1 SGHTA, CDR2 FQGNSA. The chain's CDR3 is CASSSKGAGGSPLHF. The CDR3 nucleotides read TGTGCCAGCAGCTCCAAGGGCGCTGGGGGTTCACCCCTCCACTTT.

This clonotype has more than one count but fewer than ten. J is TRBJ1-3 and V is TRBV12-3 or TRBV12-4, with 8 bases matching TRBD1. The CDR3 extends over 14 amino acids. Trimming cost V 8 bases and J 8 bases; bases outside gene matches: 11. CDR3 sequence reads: CASGPGQVSHTIYF. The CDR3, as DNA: TGTGCCAGCGGGCCGGGACAGGTTTCACACACCATATATTTT.

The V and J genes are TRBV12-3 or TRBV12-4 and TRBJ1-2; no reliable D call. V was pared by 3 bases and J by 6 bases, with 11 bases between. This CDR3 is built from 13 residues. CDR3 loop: CASSFKAGNGYTF. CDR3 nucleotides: TGTGCCAGCAGTTTTAAGGCGGGGAATGGCTACACCTTC.

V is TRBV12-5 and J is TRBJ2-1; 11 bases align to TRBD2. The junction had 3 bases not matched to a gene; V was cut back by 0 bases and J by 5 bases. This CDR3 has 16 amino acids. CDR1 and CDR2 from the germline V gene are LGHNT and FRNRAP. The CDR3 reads CASGLVGLAEHNEQFF. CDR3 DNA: TGTGCTAGTGGTTTGGTGGGACTAGCGGAACACAATGAGCAGTTCTTC.

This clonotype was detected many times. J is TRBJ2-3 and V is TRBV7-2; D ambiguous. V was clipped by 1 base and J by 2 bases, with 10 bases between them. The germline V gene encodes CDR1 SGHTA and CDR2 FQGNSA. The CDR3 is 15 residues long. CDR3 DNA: TGTGCCAGCAGCTTAGGTGGGCCCTACACAGATACGCAGTATTTT. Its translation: CASSLGGPYTDTQYF. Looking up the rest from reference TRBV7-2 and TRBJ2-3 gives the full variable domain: GAGVSQSPSNKVTEKGKDVELRCDPISGHTALYWYRQSLGQGLEFLIYFQGNSAPDKSGLPSDRFSAERTGGSVSTLTIQRTQQEDSAVYLCASSLGGPYTDTQYFGPGTRLTVL.

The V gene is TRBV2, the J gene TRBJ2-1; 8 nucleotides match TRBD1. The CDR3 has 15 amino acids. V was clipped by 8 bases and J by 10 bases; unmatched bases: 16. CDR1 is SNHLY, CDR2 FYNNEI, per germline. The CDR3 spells CASEDWGQAGSEQFF. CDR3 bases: TGTGCCAGCGAGGACTGGGGACAGGCGGGGTCGGAGCAGTTCTTC.

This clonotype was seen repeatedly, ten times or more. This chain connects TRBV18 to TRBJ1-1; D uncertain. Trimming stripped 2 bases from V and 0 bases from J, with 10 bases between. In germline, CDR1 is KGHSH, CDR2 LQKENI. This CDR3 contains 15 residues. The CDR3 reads CASSPWGEMNTEAFF. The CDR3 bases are TGTGCCAGCTCACCATGGGGTGAGATGAACACTGAAGCTTTCTTT. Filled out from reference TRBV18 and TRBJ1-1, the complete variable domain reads NAGVMQNPRHLVRRRGQEARLRCSPMKGHSHVYWYRQLPEEGLKFMVYLQKENIIDESGMPKERFSAEFPKEGPSILRIQQVVRGDSAAYFCASSPWGEMNTEAFFGQGTRLTVV.

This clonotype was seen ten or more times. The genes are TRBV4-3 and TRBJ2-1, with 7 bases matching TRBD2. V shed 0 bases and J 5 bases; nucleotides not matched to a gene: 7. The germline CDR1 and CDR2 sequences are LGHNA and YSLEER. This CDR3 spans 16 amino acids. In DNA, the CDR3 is TGCGCCAGCAGCCAAGATTTCCAGCGGGACCACAATGAGCAGTTCTTC. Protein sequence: CASSQDFQRDHNEQFF.

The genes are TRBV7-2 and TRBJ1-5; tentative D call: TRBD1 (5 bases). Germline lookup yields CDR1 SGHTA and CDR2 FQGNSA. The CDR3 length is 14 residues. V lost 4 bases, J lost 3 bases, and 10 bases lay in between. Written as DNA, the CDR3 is TGTGCCAGCAGCTGGCCAGGGTTCAATCAGCCCCAGCATTTT. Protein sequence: CASSWPGFNQPQHF.

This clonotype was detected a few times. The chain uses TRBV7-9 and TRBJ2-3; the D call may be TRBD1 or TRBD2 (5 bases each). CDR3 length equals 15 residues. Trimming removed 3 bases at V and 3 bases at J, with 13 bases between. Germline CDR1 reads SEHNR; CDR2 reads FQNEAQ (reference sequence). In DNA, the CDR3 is TGTGCCAGCAGCTTCGGGGCCAGAGAAACAGATACGCAGTATTTT. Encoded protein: CASSFGARETDTQYF.

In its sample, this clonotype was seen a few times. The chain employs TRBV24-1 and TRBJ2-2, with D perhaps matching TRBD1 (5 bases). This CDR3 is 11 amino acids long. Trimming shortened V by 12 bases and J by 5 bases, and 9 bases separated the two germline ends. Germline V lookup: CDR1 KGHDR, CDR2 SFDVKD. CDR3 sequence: CAASGTGELFF. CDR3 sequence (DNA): TGTGCCGCCTCAGGGACCGGGGAGCTGTTTTTT.

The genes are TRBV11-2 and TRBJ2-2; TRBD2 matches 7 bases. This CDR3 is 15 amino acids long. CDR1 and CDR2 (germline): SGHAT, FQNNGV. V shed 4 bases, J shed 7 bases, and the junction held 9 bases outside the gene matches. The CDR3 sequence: CASSSFRGTNGELFF. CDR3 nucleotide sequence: TGTGCCAGCAGCTCTTTCCGCGGGACTAACGGGGAGCTGTTTTTT.

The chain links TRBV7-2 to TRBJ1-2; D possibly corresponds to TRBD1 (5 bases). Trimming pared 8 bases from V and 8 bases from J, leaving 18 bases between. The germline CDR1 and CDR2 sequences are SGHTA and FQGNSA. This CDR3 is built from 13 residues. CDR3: CASSEVRGRGYTF. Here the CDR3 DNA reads TGTGCCAGCTCCGAAGTCCGGGGACGGGGCTACACCTTC.

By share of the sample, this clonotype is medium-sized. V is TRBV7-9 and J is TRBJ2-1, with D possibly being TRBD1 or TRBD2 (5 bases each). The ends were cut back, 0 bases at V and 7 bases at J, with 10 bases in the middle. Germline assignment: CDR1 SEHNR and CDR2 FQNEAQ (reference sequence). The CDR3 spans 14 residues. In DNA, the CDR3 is TGTGCCAGCAGCTTAGCGGGACCTTCAAATGAGCAGTTCTTC. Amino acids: CASSLAGPSNEQFF.

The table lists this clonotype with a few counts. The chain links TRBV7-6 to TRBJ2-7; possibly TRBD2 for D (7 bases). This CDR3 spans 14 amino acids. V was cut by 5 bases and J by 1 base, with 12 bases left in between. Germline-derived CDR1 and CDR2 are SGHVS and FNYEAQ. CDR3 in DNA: TGTGCCAGCAGCGAGGGGGGGACTTCCTACGAGCAGTACTTC. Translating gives CASSEGGTSYEQYF.

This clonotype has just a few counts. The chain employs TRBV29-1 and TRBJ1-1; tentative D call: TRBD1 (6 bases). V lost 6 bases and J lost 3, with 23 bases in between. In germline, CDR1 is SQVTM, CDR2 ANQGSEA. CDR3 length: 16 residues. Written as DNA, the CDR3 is TGCAGCGTCAAGCGGGGGGGGGCAGGGCGGGACACTGAAGCTTTCTTT. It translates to CSVKRGGAGRDTEAFF.

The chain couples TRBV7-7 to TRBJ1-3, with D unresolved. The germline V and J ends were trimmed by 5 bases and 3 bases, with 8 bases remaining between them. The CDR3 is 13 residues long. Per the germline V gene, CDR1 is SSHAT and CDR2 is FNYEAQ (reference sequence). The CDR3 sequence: CASSLEFGNTIYF. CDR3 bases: TGTGCCAGCAGCCTCGAATTTGGAAACACCATATATTTT.

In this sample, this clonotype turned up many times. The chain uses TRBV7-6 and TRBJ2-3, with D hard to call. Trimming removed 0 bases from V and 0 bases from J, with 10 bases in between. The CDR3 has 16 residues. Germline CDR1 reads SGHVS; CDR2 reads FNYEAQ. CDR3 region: CASSLAFGSSTDTQYF. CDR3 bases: TGTGCCAGCAGCTTAGCGTTCGGTTCTAGCACAGATACGCAGTATTTT.

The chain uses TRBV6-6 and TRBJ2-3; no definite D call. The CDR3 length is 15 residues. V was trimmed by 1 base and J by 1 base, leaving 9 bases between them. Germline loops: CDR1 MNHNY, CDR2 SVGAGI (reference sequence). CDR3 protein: CASSYYTERTDTQYF. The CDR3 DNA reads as TGTGCCAGCAGTTACTACACCGAGCGCACAGATACGCAGTATTTT.

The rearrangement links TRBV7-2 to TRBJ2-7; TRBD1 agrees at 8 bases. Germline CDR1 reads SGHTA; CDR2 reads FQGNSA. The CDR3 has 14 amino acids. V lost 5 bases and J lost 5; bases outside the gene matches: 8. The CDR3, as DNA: TGTGCCAGCAGCAGATCCTCAGGGGGCAACGAGCAGTACTTC. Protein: CASSRSSGGNEQYF.

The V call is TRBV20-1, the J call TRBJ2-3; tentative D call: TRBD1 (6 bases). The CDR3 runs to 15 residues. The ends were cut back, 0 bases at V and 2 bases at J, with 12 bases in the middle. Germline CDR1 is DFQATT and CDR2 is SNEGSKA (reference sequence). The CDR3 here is CSARDRQGTTDTQYF. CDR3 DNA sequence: TGCAGTGCTAGAGATCGTCAGGGGACCACAGATACGCAGTATTTT.

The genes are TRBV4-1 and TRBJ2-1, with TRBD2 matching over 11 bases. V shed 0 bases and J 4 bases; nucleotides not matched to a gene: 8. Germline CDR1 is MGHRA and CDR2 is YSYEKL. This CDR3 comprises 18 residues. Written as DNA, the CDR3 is TGCGCCAGCAGCCAAGAATGGCTAGCGGGAGGAGGGTACAATGAGCAGTTCTTC. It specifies CASSQEWLAGGGYNEQFF.